This passage covers 12 T cell receptor beta chains from one sample sequenced in a study of cytomegalovirus exposure and HLA in healthy donors. Both 60 Vbeta primers and 13 Jbeta primers went into the PCR. Assay used: immunoSEQ multiplex PCR; TCRdb lists only in-frame clones, some missing. The sample carries about 130,000 clones, roughly 78% recorded once. The sample taken for sequencing was PBMCs. These receptors were obtained from a man younger than 45 in good health.

This chain joins TRBV11-2 and TRBJ2-7, with 10 bases that match TRBD1. Germline CDR1 is SGHAT and CDR2 is FQNNGV. J was trimmed by 3 bases and V by 3 bases; bases with no gene match: 5. This CDR3 is 15 amino acids long. In nucleotides, the CDR3 is TGTGCCAGCAGCTTGTTAGACAGGGGGCACTACGAGCAGTACTTC. It yields the protein CASSLLDRGHYEQYF.

This clone has a single count. This sequence joins TRBV5-1 and TRBJ2-1; 10 bases line up with TRBD2. The CDR3 runs to 19 residues. Germline-derived CDR1 and CDR2 are SGHRS and YFSETQ. The trim removed 6 bases at V and 4 bases at J, leaving 19 bases unmatched. This CDR3 is CASTRGGLAGALPYNEQFF. The CDR3, as DNA: TGCGCCAGCACCCGAGGGGGCCTAGCGGGAGCCTTACCTTACAATGAGCAGTTCTTC.

V is TRBV11-3 and J is TRBJ2-1; a weak D match, TRBD2 (6 bases). CDR1 is SGHNT and CDR2 is YENEEA in the germline V gene. This CDR3 has 16 amino acids. Trimming took off 5 bases at V and 7 bases at J, with 21 bases between the two ends. This CDR3 reads CASSIKLALIKNEQFF. The DNA of the CDR3 is TGTGCCAGCAGCATAAAACTAGCCCTAATCAAAAATGAGCAGTTCTTC.

The chain employs TRBV7-9 and TRBJ1-2; maybe TRBD1 (5 bases). Between the trimmed V and J ends, which lost 3 bases and 3 bases, there was a span of 11 bases. CDR3 length: 14 amino acids. Germline V lookup: CDR1 SEHNR, CDR2 FQNEAQ (reference sequence). The CDR3 nucleotides read TGTGCCAGCAGCTTTCGGGGACTAGACTATGGCTACACCTTC. Its translation: CASSFRGLDYGYTF. Combining the CDR3 with reference TRBV7-9 and TRBJ1-2 gives the whole variable domain DTGVSQNPRHKITKRGQNVTFRCDPISEHNRLYWYRQTLGQGPEFLTYFQNEAQLEKSRLLSDRFSAERPKGSFSTLEIQRTEQGDSAMYLCASSFRGLDYGYTFGSGTRLTVV.

The chain carries TRBV11-2 and TRBJ2-1, with TRBD1 identical over 7 bases. J was trimmed by 7 bases and V by 4 bases; bases with no gene match: 7. The CDR3 runs 14 residues. CDR1 and CDR2 (germline): SGHAT, FQNNGV. Written as DNA, the CDR3 is TGTGCCAGCAGCTGGGGGCTCAGGGGGAATGAGCAGTTCTTC. Protein: CASSWGLRGNEQFF.

The chain has TRBV19 and TRBJ2-1; D unclear. The CDR3 has 14 residues. Trimming removed 5 bases from V and 12 bases from J, with 20 bases in between. Germline V CDR1 and CDR2: LNHDA, SQIVND (reference sequence). In DNA, the CDR3 is TGTGCCAGTAGTTCCCCCGCTCGCCACCCCGGGCAGTTCTTC. Amino acids: CASSSPARHPGQFF.

The rearrangement joins TRBV2 to TRBJ1-5, with D possibly being TRBD1 (5 bases). V dropped 5 bases and J dropped 6 bases, with 14 bases sitting between them. This CDR3 contains 14 residues. The germline V gene encodes CDR1 SNHLY and CDR2 FYNNEI. The CDR3 loop is CASSQELGGQPQHF. CDR3 coding DNA: TGTGCCAGCAGTCAAGAGTTGGGGGGTCAGCCCCAGCATTTT. Together with reference TRBV2 and TRBJ1-5, the CDR3 gives the full variable domain: EPEVTQTPSHQVTQMGQEVILRCVPISNHLYFYWYRQILGQKVEFLVSFYNNEISEKSEIFDDQFSVERPDGSNFTLKIRSTKLEDSAMYFCASSQELGGQPQHFGDGTRLSIL.

The rearrangement joins TRBV10-3 to TRBJ1-1, with D hard to call. Germline lookup yields CDR1 ENHRY and CDR2 SYGVKD. The CDR3 extends over 15 amino acids. The V gene lost 7 bases and the J gene lost 1 base, with 16 bases spanning the gap. The CDR3 nucleotides are TGTGCCATCACGGGAGACACTGGTGGGAACACTGAAGCTTTCTTT. It is translated as CAITGDTGGNTEAFF.

This clone was seen at least ten times. This chain connects TRBV4-3 to TRBJ2-1; D is possibly TRBD2 (6 bases). The CDR3 length is 16 residues. Between the trimmed V and J ends, which lost 0 bases and 6 bases, there was a span of 15 bases. Germline V gene sequence: CDR1 LGHNA, CDR2 YSLEER. The CDR3 coding sequence is TGCGCCAGCAGCCAAGATAGCGGTTCCCCAGCCAATGAGCAGTTCTTC. Residues: CASSQDSGSPANEQFF.

This clone has a handful of counts. The chain uses TRBV4-1 and TRBJ2-6; 10 bases fit TRBD2. V was pared by 8 bases and J by 1 base, with 5 bases of the junction left unmatched. Per the germline V gene, CDR1 is MGHRA and CDR2 is YSYEKL. The CDR3 runs to 16 residues. The CDR3 here is CASGLAGASGANVLTF. DNA for the CDR3: TGCGCCAGCGGCCTAGCGGGAGCGTCTGGGGCCAACGTCCTGACTTTC.

The chain links TRBV7-2 to TRBJ2-7, with 11 bases identical to TRBD2. The CDR3 runs 18 residues. V shed 5 bases, J shed 4 bases, and the junction held 16 bases outside the gene matches. Germline loops: CDR1 SGHTA, CDR2 FQGNSA. This chain's CDR3 is CASSRGGMAGTSGYEQYF. In DNA, the CDR3 is TGTGCCAGCAGCCGGGGAGGAATGGCCGGGACTAGCGGATACGAGCAGTACTTC.

The chain is built from TRBV7-2 and TRBJ2-4; possible D gene TRBD1, 5 bases. V was clipped by 5 bases and J by 1 base, with 12 bases between them. Germline V gene lookup returns CDR1 SGHTA and CDR2 FQGNSA. This CDR3 has 15 residues. The CDR3 DNA follows: TGTGCCAGCAGCCCCCGGGCAGGGGCCAAAAACATTCAGTACTTC. Protein sequence: CASSPRAGAKNIQYF.